Given below is one T cell receptor (beta chain) in context. Its antigen is unknown. The data stem from a study of T cell responses to AZD1222 COVID-19 vaccine. Study-wide context: Investigators merged groups given second doses at roughly 4 or roughly 12 weeks.

From germline, CDR1 is SEHNR and CDR2 FQNEAQ (reference sequence). The CDR3 spans 14 residues. V lost 6 bases, J lost 7 bases, and 7 bases stayed unmatched. Findings of the study overall: Spike-wide vaccine-associated CD4 TCRs dominated at 160-218 and 743-854. White British people made up most donors, females outnumbered males, and clonal diversity was possibly underestimated.

Data came from immunoSEQ multiplex PCR; TCRdb stores just in-frame clones and leaves some out. The table has about 100,000 clones, approximately 86% seen once; the top ten hold roughly 6.3%. The sequence derives from an adult in good health. The source was peripheral blood, collected on day 0 of AZD1222 vaccination. This chain uses TRBV7-9 with TRBJ1-4, with 8 bases aligning to TRBD1. The CDR3 nucleotides read TGTGCCAGCAGTGAAGGACAGGGTGGTGAAAAACTGTTTTTT. Its protein is CASSEGQGGEKLFF.